The source of this TCR beta chain is a study of neurological immune-mediated disorders. Background on the study: The multiple sclerosis group of roughly 35 included around 30 relapsing-remitting and 3 secondary progressive patients.

This clonotype was counted ten times or more. Every sequencing run generated over 190 million TCR-beta sequences from 15-18 subjects. Each CDR3 protein is one row after TCRdb ran MiXCR on the 5' RACE reads. In the table there are about 65,000 distinct CDR3 sequences, roughly 3.7% of which are singletons. Germline loops: CDR1 LNHNV, CDR2 YYDKDF (reference sequence). V shed 5 bases, J shed 3 bases, and the junction held 7 bases outside the gene matches. The CDR3 length is 17 residues. Unsorted libraries were prepared from 2 million PBMCs held at -80 C. The TCR originated in a man aged 45-65 years with multiple sclerosis. J is TRBJ1-4 and V is TRBV15; 12 nucleotides agree with TRBD1. Sequencing was done on a sample of PBMCs. DNA for the CDR3: TGTGCCACCAGCTTCCGGGACAGGGGGCGATCTAATGAAAAACTGTTTTTT. Encoded protein: CATSFRDRGRSNEKLFF.